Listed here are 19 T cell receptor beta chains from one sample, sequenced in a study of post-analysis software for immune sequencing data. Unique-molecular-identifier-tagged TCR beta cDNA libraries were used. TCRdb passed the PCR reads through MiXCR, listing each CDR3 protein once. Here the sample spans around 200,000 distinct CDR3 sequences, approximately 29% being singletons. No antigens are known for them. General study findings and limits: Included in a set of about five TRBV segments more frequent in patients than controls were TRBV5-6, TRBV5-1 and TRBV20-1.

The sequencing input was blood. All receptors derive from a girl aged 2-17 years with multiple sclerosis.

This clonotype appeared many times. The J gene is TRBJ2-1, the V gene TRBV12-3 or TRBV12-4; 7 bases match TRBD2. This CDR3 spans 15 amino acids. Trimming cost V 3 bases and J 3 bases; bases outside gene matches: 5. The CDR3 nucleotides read TGTGCCAGCAGTTTTCAACTAGCGAACTACAATGAGCAGTTCTTC. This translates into CASSFQLANYNEQFF.

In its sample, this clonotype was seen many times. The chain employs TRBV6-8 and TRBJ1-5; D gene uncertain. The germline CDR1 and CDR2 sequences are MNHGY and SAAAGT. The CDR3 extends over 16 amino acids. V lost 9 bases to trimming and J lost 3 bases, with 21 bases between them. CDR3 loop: CARAWKGIQYNQPQHF. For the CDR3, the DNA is TGTGCCAGGGCATGGAAAGGGATACAATACAATCAGCCCCAGCATTTT.

The chain's CDR3 is CASSLLTAEQFF. Here the CDR3 DNA reads TGTGCCAGCTCACTTCTTACAGCGGAGCAGTTCTTC. The gene calls are TRBV18 and TRBJ2-1; the D is unclear. CDR3 size: 12 residues. Trimming removed 4 bases at V and 10 bases at J, with 11 bases between. The V gene's germline CDR1 is KGHSH and CDR2 LQKENI.

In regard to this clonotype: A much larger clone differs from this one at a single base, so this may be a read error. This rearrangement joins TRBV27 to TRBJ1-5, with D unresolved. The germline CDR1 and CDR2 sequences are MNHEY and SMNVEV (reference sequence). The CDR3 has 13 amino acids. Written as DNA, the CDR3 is TGTGCCAACAGTTTTGTCGGCGATCAGCCCCAGCATTTT. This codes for CANSFVGDQPQHF.

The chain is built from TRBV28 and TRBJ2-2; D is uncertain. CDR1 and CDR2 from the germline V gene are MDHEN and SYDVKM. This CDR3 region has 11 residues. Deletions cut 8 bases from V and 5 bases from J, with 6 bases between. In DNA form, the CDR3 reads TGTGCCAGCGACGGGACCGGGGAGCTGTTTTTT. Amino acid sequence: CASDGTGELFF.

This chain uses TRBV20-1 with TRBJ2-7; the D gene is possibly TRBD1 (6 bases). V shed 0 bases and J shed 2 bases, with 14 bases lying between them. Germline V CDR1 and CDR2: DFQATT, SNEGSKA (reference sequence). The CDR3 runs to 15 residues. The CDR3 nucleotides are TGCAGTGCTAGAGATATTCGGACAGACCCCTACGAGCAGTACTTC. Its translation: CSARDIRTDPYEQYF.

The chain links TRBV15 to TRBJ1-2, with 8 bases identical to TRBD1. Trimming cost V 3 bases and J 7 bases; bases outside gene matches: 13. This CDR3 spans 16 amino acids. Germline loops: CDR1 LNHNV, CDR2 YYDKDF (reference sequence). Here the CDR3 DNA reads TGTGCCACCAGCAGGATAAGGGCAGGGGGCGCGGGTGGCTACACCTTC. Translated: CATSRIRAGGAGGYTF.

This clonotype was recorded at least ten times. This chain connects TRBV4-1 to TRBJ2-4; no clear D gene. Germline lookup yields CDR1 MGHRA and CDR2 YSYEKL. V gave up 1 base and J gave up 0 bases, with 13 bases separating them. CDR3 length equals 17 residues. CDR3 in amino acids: CASSQGLFGLAKNIQYF. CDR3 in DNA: TGCGCCAGCAGCCAAGGTTTATTCGGGCTAGCCAAAAACATTCAGTACTTC.

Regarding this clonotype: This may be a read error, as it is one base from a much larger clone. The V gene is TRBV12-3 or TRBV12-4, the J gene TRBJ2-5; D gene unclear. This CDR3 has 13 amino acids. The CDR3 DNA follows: TGTACCAGCAGGTTAATTGGGGTGGAGACCCAGTACTTC. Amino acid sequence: CTSRLIGVETQYF.

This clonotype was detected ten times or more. The CDR3 is CSGVSGTETQYF. The CDR3 coding sequence is TGCAGCGGTGTTAGCGGGACGGAGACCCAGTACTTC. V usage is TRBV29-1 and J usage is TRBJ2-5; TRBD2 aligns across 8 bases. V lost 7 bases to trimming and J lost 5 bases; unmatched junction nucleotides: 6. Per germline, CDR1 SQVTM and CDR2 ANQGSEA. The CDR3 has 12 amino acids.

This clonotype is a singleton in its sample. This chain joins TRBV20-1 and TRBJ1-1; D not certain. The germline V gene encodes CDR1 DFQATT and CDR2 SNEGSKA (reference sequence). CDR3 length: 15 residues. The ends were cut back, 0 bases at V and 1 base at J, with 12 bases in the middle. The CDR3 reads CSARDSGRRNTEAFF. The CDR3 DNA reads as TGCAGTGCTAGAGATTCGGGCAGAAGGAACACTGAAGCTTTCTTT.

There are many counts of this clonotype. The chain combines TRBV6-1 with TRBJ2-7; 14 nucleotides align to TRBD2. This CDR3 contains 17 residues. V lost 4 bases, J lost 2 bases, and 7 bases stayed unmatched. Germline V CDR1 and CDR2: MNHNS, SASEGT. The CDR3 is CASSGTGTSGRAYEQYF. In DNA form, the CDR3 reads TGTGCCAGCAGTGGCACCGGGACTAGCGGGAGAGCCTACGAGCAGTACTTC.

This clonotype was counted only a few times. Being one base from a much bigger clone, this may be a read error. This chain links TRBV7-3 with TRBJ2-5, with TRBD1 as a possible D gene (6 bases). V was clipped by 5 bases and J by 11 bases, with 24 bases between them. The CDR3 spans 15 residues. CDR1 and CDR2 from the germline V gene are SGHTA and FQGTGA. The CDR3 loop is CASSPARAQGNEQYF. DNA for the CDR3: TGTGCCAGCAGCCCAGCACGGGCCCAGGGGAATGAGCAGTACTTC.

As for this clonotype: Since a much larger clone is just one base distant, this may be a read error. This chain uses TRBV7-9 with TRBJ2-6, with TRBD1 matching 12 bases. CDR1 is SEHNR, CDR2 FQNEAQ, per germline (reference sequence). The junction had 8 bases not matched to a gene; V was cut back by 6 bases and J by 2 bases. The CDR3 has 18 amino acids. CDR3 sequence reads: CASSQIRDRGPGANVLTF. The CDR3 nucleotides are TGTGCCAGCAGTCAAATACGGGACAGGGGGCCTGGGGCCAACGTCCTGACTTTC.

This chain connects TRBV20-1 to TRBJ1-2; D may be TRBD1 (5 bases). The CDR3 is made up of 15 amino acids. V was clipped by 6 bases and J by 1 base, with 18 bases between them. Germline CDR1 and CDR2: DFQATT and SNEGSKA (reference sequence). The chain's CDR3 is CSAQGALQNNYGYTF. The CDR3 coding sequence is TGCAGTGCCCAAGGGGCCTTACAGAATAACTATGGCTACACCTTC.

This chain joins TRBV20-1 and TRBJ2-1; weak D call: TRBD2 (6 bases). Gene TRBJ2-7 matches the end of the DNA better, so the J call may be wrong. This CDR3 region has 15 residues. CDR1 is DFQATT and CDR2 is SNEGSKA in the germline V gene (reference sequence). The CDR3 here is CSARGGGAGYNEQYF. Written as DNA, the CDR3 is TGCAGTGCTAGAGGGGGCGGGGCGGGCTACAATGAGCAGTACTTC.

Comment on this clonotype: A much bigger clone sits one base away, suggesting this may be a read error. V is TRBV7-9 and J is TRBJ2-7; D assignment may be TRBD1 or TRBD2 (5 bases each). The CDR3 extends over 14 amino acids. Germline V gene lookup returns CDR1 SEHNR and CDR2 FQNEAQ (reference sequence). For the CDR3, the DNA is TGTACCAGCAGCCCGCCGAGGGGCCCCTACGAGCAGTACTTC. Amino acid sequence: CTSSPPRGPYEQYF. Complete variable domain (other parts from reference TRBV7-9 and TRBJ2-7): DTGVSQNPRHKITKRGQNVTFRCDPISEHNRLYWYRQTLGQGPEFLTYFQNEAQLEKSRLLSDRFSAERPKGSFSTLEIQRTEQGDSAMYLCTSSPPRGPYEQYFGPGTRLTVT.

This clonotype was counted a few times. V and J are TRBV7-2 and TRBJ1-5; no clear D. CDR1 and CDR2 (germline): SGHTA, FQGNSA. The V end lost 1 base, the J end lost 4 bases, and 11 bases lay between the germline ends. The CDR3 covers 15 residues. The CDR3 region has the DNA TGTGCCAGCAGCTTAGAGGCGGCGGAGAATCAGCCCCAGCATTTT. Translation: CASSLEAAENQPQHF.

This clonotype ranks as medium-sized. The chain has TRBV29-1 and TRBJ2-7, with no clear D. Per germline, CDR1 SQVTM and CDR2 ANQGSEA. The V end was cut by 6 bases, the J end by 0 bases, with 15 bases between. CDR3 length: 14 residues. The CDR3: CSVRQMGYSYEQYF. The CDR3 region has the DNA TGCAGCGTCCGACAAATGGGCTACTCCTACGAGCAGTACTTC.